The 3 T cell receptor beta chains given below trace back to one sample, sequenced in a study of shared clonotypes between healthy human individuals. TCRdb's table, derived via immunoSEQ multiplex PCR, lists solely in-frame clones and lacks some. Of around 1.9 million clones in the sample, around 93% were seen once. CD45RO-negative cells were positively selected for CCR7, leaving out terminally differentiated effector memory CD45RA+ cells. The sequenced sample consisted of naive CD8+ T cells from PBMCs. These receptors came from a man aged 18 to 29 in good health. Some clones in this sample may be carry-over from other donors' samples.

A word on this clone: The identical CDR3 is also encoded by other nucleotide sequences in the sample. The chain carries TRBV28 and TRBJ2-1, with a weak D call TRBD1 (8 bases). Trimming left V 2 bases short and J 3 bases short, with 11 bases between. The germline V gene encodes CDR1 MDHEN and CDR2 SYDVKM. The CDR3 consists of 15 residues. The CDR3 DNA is TGTGCCAGCAGTTTAACAGGGGGGGTCTACAATGAGCAGTTCTTC. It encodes CASSLTGGVYNEQFF. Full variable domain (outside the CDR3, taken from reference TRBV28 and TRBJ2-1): DVKVTQSSRYLVKRTGEKVFLECVQDMDHENMFWYRQDPGLGLRLIYFSYDVKMKEKGDIPEGYSVSREKKERFSLILESASTNQTSMYLCASSLTGGVYNEQFFGPGTRLTVL.

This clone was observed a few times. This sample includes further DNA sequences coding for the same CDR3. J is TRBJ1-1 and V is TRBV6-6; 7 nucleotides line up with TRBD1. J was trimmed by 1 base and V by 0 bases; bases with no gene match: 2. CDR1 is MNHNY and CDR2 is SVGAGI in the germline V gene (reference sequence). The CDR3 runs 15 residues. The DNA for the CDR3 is TGTGCCAGCAGTTACTCAGGGACAGCGAACACTGAAGCTTTCTTT. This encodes CASSYSGTANTEAFF.

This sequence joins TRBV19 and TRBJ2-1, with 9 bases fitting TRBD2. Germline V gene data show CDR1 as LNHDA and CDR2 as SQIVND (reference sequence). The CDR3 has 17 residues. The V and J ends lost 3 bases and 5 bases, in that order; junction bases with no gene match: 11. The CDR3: CASSIPTESGRNNEQFF. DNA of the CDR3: TGTGCCAGTAGTATCCCGACGGAAAGCGGGAGGAACAATGAGCAGTTCTTC.